The T cell receptor (beta chain) described here comes from a study of shared clonotypes between healthy human individuals. Generated by immunoSEQ multiplex PCR, the TCRdb table keeps only in-frame clones and is missing some. The sample holds some 1,100,000 clones, roughly 74% seen once. Losses at the gene ends were 2 bases for V and 9 bases for J; bases not matched to a gene: 13. Germline V gives CDR1 SNHLY, CDR2 FYNNEI. This CDR3 region has 18 residues. The clonotype originates from a man between 18 and 35 years old in good health. Some clones in this sample may be carry-over from other donors' samples. This sequence joins TRBV2 and TRBJ2-5; the match to TRBD2 covers 15 bases. Sequencing used memory CD4+ T cells from PBMCs. Sample subset: CD45RA-negative fraction. The CDR3 is CASSERTSGRAFSGAQYF. In nucleotides, the CDR3 is TGTGCCAGCAGTGAAAGGACTAGCGGGAGGGCCTTTTCGGGGGCCCAGTACTTC.